This T cell receptor beta chain came from a study of T cells after yellow fever vaccination. Study results and caveats: Primary-vaccination clones mostly resurfaced post-booster (around 96% CD4, approximately 87% CD8).

CDR3 size: 14 residues. Germline lookup yields CDR1 SGHRS and CDR2 YFSETQ. V gave up 2 bases and J gave up 7 bases, with 16 bases separating them. The TCR cDNA carried a universal primer site and UMIs from 5'RACE template switching. Each CDR3 protein gets one entry after TCRdb re-called the 5' RACE reads with MiXCR. The table has some 160,000 distinct CDR3 sequences, approximately 9.7% seen once. With respect to this clonotype: Its antigen is as yet unknown.

The source material was CD8+ T cells sorted from PBMCs, sampled 45 days after the yellow fever booster vaccination. This clonotype originated in a man aged 18 to 35 who received the YFV17D yellow fever vaccine. The chain links TRBV5-1 to TRBJ2-7; D unresolved. CDR3 sequence reads: CASSLPGPYREQYF. CDR3 coding DNA: TGCGCCAGCAGCTTACCGGGTCCTTATAGGGAGCAGTACTTC.